The 23 T cell receptor beta chains below come from one sample, sequenced in a study of T cells in localized non-small cell lung cancer. Sequencing was performed with immunoSEQ multiplex PCR; in TCRdb, only in-frame clones are kept and a portion is missing. This sample has 40,000 or so clones; about 80% occur once, and the top ten carry about 18%. Source: peripheral blood, taken before any cancer treatment. All receptors derive from a male donor older than 55 with stage III squamous cell lung carcinoma.

V usage is TRBV5-4 and J usage is TRBJ1-3, with D perhaps TRBD1 (6 bases). The CDR3 extends over 15 amino acids. Trimming cost V 2 bases and J 4 bases, with 13 bases left between them. Germline V lookup: CDR1 SGHNT, CDR2 YYREEE (reference sequence). This CDR3 reads CASSFGGASGNTIYF. The CDR3 DNA sequence: TGTGCCAGCAGCTTTGGGGGCGCCTCCGGAAACACCATATATTTT.

The V call is TRBV19, the J call TRBJ1-5, with 7 bases identical to TRBD1. V lost 3 bases and J lost 0; bases outside the gene matches: 2. This CDR3 spans 15 amino acids. From germline, CDR1 is LNHDA and CDR2 SQIVND (reference sequence). The CDR3 region is CASSIDRASNQPQHF. The CDR3 DNA reads as TGTGCCAGTAGTATTGACAGGGCTAGCAATCAGCCCCAGCATTTT.

About this clone itself: Other DNA sequences of this sample code for an identical CDR3. This chain links TRBV5-1 with TRBJ2-3; D unclear. Germline V gene lookup returns CDR1 SGHRS and CDR2 YFSETQ. Trimming left V 0 bases short and J 0 bases short, with 5 bases between. CDR3 length equals 14 residues. CDR3 region: CASSLGSSTDTQYF. Written as DNA, the CDR3 is TGCGCCAGCAGCTTGGGAAGCAGCACAGATACGCAGTATTTT.

V gene TRBV7-2 combines with J gene TRBJ2-3, with a possible D match to TRBD1 (5 bases). This CDR3 is 15 amino acids long. V lost 2 bases, J lost 0 bases, and 9 bases lay in between. From germline, CDR1 is SGHTA and CDR2 FQGNSA. In DNA form, the CDR3 reads TGTGCCAGCAGCTTAAGATGGGGCAGCACAGATACGCAGTATTTT. Protein: CASSLRWGSTDTQYF.

This clone was found a few times. The V and J genes are TRBV18 and TRBJ1-1; no definite D call. The CDR3 is 15 residues long. V lost 6 bases and J 0 bases, leaving 14 bases between the germline ends. Germline CDR1 is KGHSH and CDR2 is LQKENI. The CDR3 is CASSQNSGLNTEAFF. The CDR3 DNA sequence: TGTGCCAGCTCGCAGAACTCGGGTTTGAACACTGAAGCTTTCTTT.

The V and J genes are TRBV6-6 and TRBJ2-7; 9 bases line up with TRBD1. Germline V lookup: CDR1 MNHNY, CDR2 SVGAGI (reference sequence). V was clipped by 5 bases and J by 5 bases; unmatched bases: 10. CDR3 length: 15 amino acids. This CDR3 reads CASSSTGTGNNEQYF. The DNA of the CDR3 is TGTGCCAGCAGTAGCACCGGGACAGGGAACAACGAGCAGTACTTC.

This clone has only one observation. The rearrangement joins TRBV5-4 to TRBJ2-1; D gene ambiguous. Trimming left V 4 bases short and J 4 bases short, with 12 bases between. The CDR3 is 14 residues long. Germline CDR1 is SGHNT and CDR2 is YYREEE (reference sequence). The CDR3 DNA reads TGTGCCAGCAGCACACCTTACGGTTACAATGAGCAGTTCTTC. Its protein product is CASSTPYGYNEQFF. The complete variable domain, with remaining parts taken from reference TRBV5-4 and TRBJ2-1, reads ETGVTQSPTHLIKTRGQQVTLRCSSQSGHNTVSWYQQALGQGPQFIFQYYREEENGRGNFPPRFSGLQFPNYSSELNVNALELDDSALYLCASSTPYGYNEQFFGPGTRLTVL.

The rearrangement links TRBV7-6 to TRBJ2-3; TRBD2 agrees at 12 bases. V lost 2 bases to trimming and J lost 3 bases; unmatched junction nucleotides: 3. Germline loops: CDR1 SGHVS, CDR2 FNYEAQ. The CDR3 extends over 16 amino acids. CDR3 coding DNA: TGTGCCAGCAGCTTATCCCTAGCGGGAGGGACAGATACGCAGTATTTT. It codes for CASSLSLAGGTDTQYF.

This chain joins TRBV19 and TRBJ2-2; TRBD1 might be the D (6 bases). Trimming left V 3 bases short and J 2 bases short, with 10 bases between. This CDR3 is 15 amino acids long. Germline assignment: CDR1 LNHDA and CDR2 SQIVND (reference sequence). In DNA form, the CDR3 reads TGTGCCAGTAGTATCAGGGGCGATAACACCGGGGAGCTGTTTTTT. The encoded protein is CASSIRGDNTGELFF.

The chain uses TRBV14 and TRBJ2-1; D is unclear. V lost 6 bases, J lost 8 bases, and 8 bases lay in between. The CDR3 has 11 residues. The germline CDR1 and CDR2 sequences are SGHDN and FVKESK. The CDR3 region is CASSQIYEQFF. CDR3 bases: TGTGCCAGCAGTCAAATCTATGAGCAGTTCTTC.

The chain uses TRBV10-1 and TRBJ2-2; 9 bases agree with TRBD2. Trimming removed 2 bases from V and 5 bases from J; junction bases left unmatched: 12. This CDR3 contains 18 residues. The germline gives CDR1 WNHNN, CDR2 SYGVQD (reference sequence). The CDR3 here is CASSEVPGSGRGTGELFF. DNA for the CDR3: TGCGCCAGCAGTGAGGTGCCCGGTAGCGGGAGAGGGACCGGGGAGCTGTTTTTT.

V and J are TRBV7-2 and TRBJ2-1, with 7 nucleotides matching TRBD2. Germline loops: CDR1 SGHTA, CDR2 FQGNSA. J lost 6 bases, V lost 1 base, and 6 bases had no gene match. The CDR3 has 15 amino acids. For the CDR3, the DNA is TGTGCCAGCAGCTTAGTCGGGACTACCCTCAATGAGCAGTTCTTC. It is translated as CASSLVGTTLNEQFF.

This clone was found once. The chain uses TRBV7-9 and TRBJ2-5; 9 bases line up with TRBD1. The CDR3 is made up of 15 amino acids. Per the germline V gene, CDR1 is SEHNR and CDR2 is FQNEAQ (reference sequence). J gave up 2 bases and V 5 bases, and 6 bases lay outside the gene matches. In DNA form, the CDR3 reads TGTGCCAGCAGCGCGGACAGGGGATCTCAAGAGACCCAGTACTTC. Its translation: CASSADRGSQETQYF.

The chain joins TRBV5-1 to TRBJ2-3; tentative D call: TRBD1 (5 bases). Per the germline V gene, CDR1 is SGHRS and CDR2 is YFSETQ. Trimming took off 3 bases at V and 0 bases at J, with 11 bases between the two ends. This CDR3 is built from 15 residues. CDR3 DNA sequence: TGCGCCAGCAGCTGGGGCGTTACTAGCACAGATACGCAGTATTTT. This gives the protein CASSWGVTSTDTQYF.

This chain links TRBV20-1 with TRBJ2-1, with no clear D. The CDR3 sequence is 11 residues long. Germline values: CDR1 DFQATT, CDR2 SNEGSKA (reference sequence). V lost 5 bases and J 7 bases, leaving 9 bases between the germline ends. The CDR3 nucleotides are TGCAGTGCTTATGGGTTAAATGAGCAGTTCTTC. Its protein is CSAYGLNEQFF.

This clone occurred a few times. The genes are TRBV30 and TRBJ1-1; the D is unclear. The CDR3 consists of 13 residues. Per the germline V gene, CDR1 is GTSNPN and CDR2 is SVGIG (reference sequence). Trimming cost V 0 bases and J 5 bases, with 10 bases left between them. The CDR3: CAWSVAGRTEAFF. The CDR3 region has the DNA TGTGCCTGGAGTGTGGCGGGGAGGACTGAAGCTTTCTTT.

The chain is built from TRBV7-2 and TRBJ2-7; TRBD2 matches 7 bases. With 0 bases clipped from V and 6 bases from J, the junction kept 5 bases outside the gene matches. Germline CDR1 is SGHTA and CDR2 is FQGNSA. The CDR3 sequence is 14 residues long. In DNA, the CDR3 is TGTGCCAGCAGCTTAGCACCCCCGGGGGGCGAGCAGTACTTC. It is translated as CASSLAPPGGEQYF.

This clone was counted between two and nine times. The chain is built from TRBV29-1 and TRBJ2-7; a weak D match, TRBD1 (6 bases). This CDR3 region has 14 residues. Germline V gene data show CDR1 as SQVTM and CDR2 as ANQGSEA. V was cut by 6 bases and J by 2 bases, with 17 bases left in between. The CDR3 reads CSVQTGKGTYEQYF. CDR3 bases: TGCAGCGTCCAAACAGGGAAGGGAACCTACGAGCAGTACTTC.

This chain joins TRBV5-8 and TRBJ2-7; 13 bases fit TRBD2. The ends lost 4 bases at V and 0 bases at J; junction bases unmatched: 4. The CDR3 is 16 residues long. Germline CDR1 is SGHTS and CDR2 is YDEGEE. Written as DNA, the CDR3 is TGTGCCAGCAGCACAGGACTAGCGGGAGTCTCCTACGAGCAGTACTTC. Translating gives CASSTGLAGVSYEQYF.

The rearrangement joins TRBV7-7 to TRBJ2-2; no clear D gene. CDR3 length: 13 residues. V lost 5 bases, J lost 4 bases, and 8 bases lay in between. CDR1 SSHAT and CDR2 FNYEAQ come from the germline V gene (reference sequence). For the CDR3, the DNA is TGTGCCAGCAGCCCCCTTCGCACCGGGGAGCTGTTTTTT. It is translated as CASSPLRTGELFF.

The chain uses TRBV2 and TRBJ2-5; TRBD1 agrees at 7 bases. Germline V gene sequence: CDR1 SNHLY, CDR2 FYNNEI. With V trimmed by 6 bases and J by 1 base, 5 bases remained unmatched. The CDR3 has 14 residues. CDR3 region: CASSGQVRQETQYF. Here the CDR3 DNA reads TGTGCCAGCAGCGGACAGGTTCGCCAAGAGACCCAGTACTTC.

This sequence joins TRBV4-1 and TRBJ2-5; 8 positions match TRBD2. J was trimmed by 4 bases and V by 0 bases; bases with no gene match: 10. Germline assignment: CDR1 MGHRA and CDR2 YSYEKL. This CDR3 spans 17 amino acids. In DNA form, the CDR3 reads TGCGCCAGCAGCCAAGATAAACCGGGAGGGGTACGAGAGACCCAGTACTTC. As protein: CASSQDKPGGVRETQYF.

The chain couples TRBV6-5 to TRBJ2-7, with D unresolved. Trimming shortened V by 10 bases and J by 6 bases, and 16 bases separated the two germline ends. Germline V CDR1 and CDR2: MNHEY, SVGAGI. The CDR3 covers 12 residues. The CDR3 region is CATMEVLGEQYF. DNA of the CDR3: TGTGCCACAATGGAAGTCCTCGGCGAGCAGTACTTC.